This TCR beta chain was identified in a study of cytomegalovirus exposure and HLA in healthy donors (TCRdb year 2017). In the study overall: An earlier analysis of 587 of the donors reported 276 Gb of sequence data and 117 million unique TCR beta sequences obtained from approximately 180 million T cells. Roughly 310 gigabases of sequencing data and 70 million to 85 million unique TCR sequences were included in an early release covering around 600 HLA-typed donors. The genetic ancestry cluster associated with self-reported Caucasian donors included about 81% of the approximately 410 genotyped donors. The study aimed to test whether signatures of past pathogen exposure could be identified by cataloging public T cell receptors. Using immunosequencing, the study profiled T cell repertoires from 666 subjects and related those repertoires to cytomegalovirus serostatus. Along with the approximately 620-subject first cohort, a separate validation cohort of some 130 different subjects was used. The study combined high-throughput TCR immunosequencing, statistical association of individual TCRs with disease status, and machine learning to predict cytomegalovirus infection status. To study patterns of TCR occurrence, a later analysis re-analyzed previously published TCR beta repertoires from around 660 donors and added high-resolution HLA genotyping. In the later analysis, no new phenotypic data were used to find candidate immune exposures; instead, reliance was placed on TCR beta sequences and their occurrence across donors. To decide whether each TCR beta V gene segment behaved as functional or pseudogenic, an earlier analysis of fewer than 750 of the donors relied on high-throughput TCR beta sequencing. Alongside the repertoire data, information on donor age, sex, ethnicity and CMV serostatus was compiled. Genome-wide SNP genotypes for about 65% of the 666 donors were used in a later genetic analysis, which treated that subset as a discovery cohort. All discovery cohort repertoires had been generated using a single sequencing platform. Both class I and class II loci were covered by HLA typing, at four-digit resolution. The number of donors typed differed by locus, with about 629-630 for A, B, C, DRB1 and DQB1, more than 500 for DQA1, 606 for DPA1, and about 450 for DPB1. Roughly 5 DR-DQ haplotypes were handled as single units for association and clustering because linkage in the cohort was strong. Across around 400 genotyped donors of the cohort, an average of roughly 200,000 unique TCR beta nucleotide sequences per donor were sequenced, and roughly a sixth of those sequences were non-productive. Points the paper makes about the study in general: In both the original and validation cohorts, the classifier was reported to diagnose cytomegalovirus status with high specificity and sensitivity. Specific HLA alleles were associated with 16,951 TCR beta sequences at a false discovery rate of 0.05 in a later analysis. In a later analysis, HLA-associated TCR beta chains showed more clonal expansion and lower generation probabilities than non-associated chains that were equally common. Immune exposure information for the cohort was limited to CMV serostatus. Linkage disequilibrium might explain the correlated functional status among segregating V segments, but an unknown experimental factor could not be ruled out. It was suggested by the authors that the approach could potentially be generalized to other disease states and immunological phenotypes. When HLA alleles, especially DR and DQ, strongly co-occurred, TCR associations were difficult to assign to individual alleles. Compared with the roughly 710-donor mean, donors in an Asian-associated ancestry cluster had fewer N-insertions in productive TCRs, according to a later genetic analysis. In a later analysis, TCR association rates were found to vary across HLA loci, with the most associated TCRs seen for DRB1 alleles and the fewest for HLA-C alleles. Broadly in line with IMGT annotations, most TCR beta V segments showed up in productive rearrangements about 87% or about 30% of the time in an earlier analysis of several hundred of the donors. A further reported finding was that TCR beta sequences accurately predicted the HLA-A and HLA-B alleles for most subjects in the first cohort. The cohort was sequenced for TCR beta chains only, and without alpha or paired-chain data the features that could be detected were limited. The study listed 164 TCR beta chains as associated with cytomegalovirus. Most TCR sequences were seen in very few donors, while some public TCRs were found in many individuals. About 17 rarely observed V segments, including chromosome 9 orphons, were excluded from the earlier analysis of approximately 500 of the donors because counts were too low. In a later genetic analysis, a missense DCLRE1C variant was associated with V-gene and J-gene trimming of TCR beta chains, and the association was replicated in an independent cohort. Presence/absence analyses assumed roughly uniform sequencing depth across donors, an assumption that may not hold. A group of highly shared sequence variants was considered likely to be a technical artifact of the sequencing pipeline. According to a later analysis, most CMV-associated TCR beta chains appeared to be HLA-restricted, and the HLA associations seemed to be driven largely by CMV exposure. Three of the identified cytomegalovirus-associated TCR beta chains were confirmed in vitro to be specific for cytomegalovirus antigens. According to a later analysis, parvovirus B19, influenza, CMV and Epstein-Barr virus appeared linked to several top co-occurrence clusters. Because some donors lacked HLA typing at each locus, the association tests relied only on the typed subset. Some IMGT-functional V segments, including TRBV6-2 and TRBV6-3, could not be distinguished by the 87-base-pair reads and were therefore excluded.

The cohort consisted of 666 healthy bone marrow donors. At the time of sampling, all cohort members were nominally healthy, though unrecorded immune exposures were likely present. The donor tested CMV seropositive and was one of the 289 seropositive cohort members. Every donor gave a peripheral blood sample, and the peripheral blood mononuclear cells from that sample were used for TCR beta sequencing. The Qiagen DNeasy Blood Extraction Kit was used to extract genomic DNA from the blood cell samples. Note on this clone: Its binding antigen is unknown. The same CDR3 arises from other DNA sequences in this sample as well.

Library generation was performed with the immunoSEQ multiplex PCR assay. A mixture of 60 forward primers for TCR Vbeta segments and 13 reverse primers for TCR Jbeta segments was used in the multiplex PCR. Amplification of the CDR3 region of rearranged TCR beta genes was performed with a multiplex PCR assay on genomic DNA. On the Illumina HiSeq System, the amplified TCR beta libraries were sequenced as 87-base-pair reads. The source study handled its data this way. Across the roughly 700 repertoires, a later analysis counted 60 million to 90 million unique TCR beta chains, some 11 million of which were shared by at least two donors. A nearest-neighbor algorithm error-corrected the raw reads and collapsed the reads into unique sequences, merging closely related sequences to remove PCR and sequencing errors. Alignment of CDR3 sequences to IMGT reference sequences was used to assign V, D and J gene segments. For a sequence to be retained, a match of at least six nucleotides to both a V gene segment and a J gene segment was required. Rearrangements were classified as productive when the CDR3 lacked stop codons and remained in frame with V and J, and all other rearrangements were classified as non-productive. Following IMGT convention, CDR3 was defined as the stretch from the second conserved V-encoded cysteine to the conserved J-encoded phenylalanine. The earlier analysis of some 580 of the donors excluded any sequence lacking an unambiguous match to a single V gene segment. In an earlier analysis of 587 of the donors, V segments were called functional above 56.7% productive rearrangements and were called segregating when the between-donor standard deviation exceeded 5%. To diagnose cytomegalovirus status from the catalog of TCR beta chain sequences, a statistical classification framework was built. V and J gene assignment, in a later analysis, came from comparing TCR nucleotide sequences with IMGT/GENE-DB human TR gene sequences. In a later analysis, CDR3 sequences and most-parsimonious VDJ recombination scenarios were assigned using the TCRdist pipeline. In a later analysis, each TCR beta chain was defined by its CDR3 amino acid sequence together with its V-gene family, and reads without a unique V-gene family were excluded. To address suspected cross-contamination and a sequencing artifact, a later analysis removed some 620 highly shared, low-generation-probability nucleotide sequences. In a later analysis, a clonal expansion index for each public chain was calculated from normalized within-repertoire ranks of inferred template counts. In a later analysis, generation probabilities were computed using a VDJ recombination model fitted to out-of-frame rearrangements, and the results were checked against IGoR. In a later analysis, hypergeometric tests were used to score TCR-TCR, TCR-HLA and TCR-CMV co-occurrence, with a repertoire-size bias correction applied to TCR pairs. In a later analysis, false discovery rates were estimated by permuting HLA or CMV assignments 20 times. A later analysis grouped co-occurring TCRs with DBSCAN, adding TCRdist sequence similarity when clustering within HLA-allele-positive subsets. For co-occurrence clustering, repertoires with fewer than 30,000 or more than 120,000 public chains were excluded, along with about five repertoires with anomalous nucleotide sharing. TCRdb took this table from immuneACCESS and kept in-frame rearrangements with V and J called. Such tables lack part of the clones; where checked against another copy, unresolved V genes explain under half of the gap, and the rest is unexplained. V and J calls and clone size are as listed in that table; D and trimming were resolved from the DNA. This sample's table has entries for more than 45,000 clones. Around 12% of the sample rests with the top ten.

V loses 7 bases at its end and J loses 4 bases; junction bases beyond the gene matches: 10. Including cysteine and phenylalanine, the CDR3 has 16 amino acids. Only the CDR3 part of the read is kept: 48 bases, read in frame from the first base. The germline V gene sets CDR1 to MNHGY and CDR2 to SVAAGI. The sample comprised PBMCs. The sequence was obtained from a woman aged 60-75 years in good health and CMV-seropositive. Recombination joined TRBV6-9 with TRBJ1-6, with 7 central nucleotides matching TRBD1. The nucleotide sequence reads TGTGCCAGCACCTTGACAGGGTCGGAATATAATTCACCCCTCCACTTT. It translates to CASTLTGSEYNSPLHF.